The rows below give T cell receptor beta chains drawn from one sample of a study of blood T cell repertoires in COVID-19. The table came from immunoSEQ multiplex PCR; TCRdb's copy has only in-frame clones and leaves some out. The sample includes approximately 250,000 clones, about nine tenths of them seen just once. Sequences were obtained from peripheral blood. The source is a man aged 40-55 years with active or convalescent COVID-19. Each CDR3 is given with its conserved first and last residue. A D gene is named only where the DNA matches it firmly. Not every row has a clone size; where given, it reads once, few, many or a size class.

clone size: NA; V gene: TRBV24-1; J gene: TRBJ2-7; D gene: NA; CDR3 length: 15; CDR3 DNA: TGTGCCACCAGTGATTATCGCCAGGGCTCCTACGAGCAGTACTTC; CDR3 protein: CATSDYRQGSYEQYF
clone size: NA; V gene: TRBV3-1/TRBV3-2; J gene: TRBJ2-1; D gene: TRBD2; CDR3 length: 14; CDR3 DNA: TGTGCCAGCAGCCAAGGACTAGCGGGAGAGGAGCAGTTCTTC; CDR3 protein: CASSQGLAGEEQFF
clone size: NA; V gene: TRBV5-4; J gene: TRBJ2-7; D gene: NA; CDR3 length: 15; CDR3 DNA: TGTGCCAGCAGCTTGCGGAGGGACGGTTCCTACGAGCAGTACTTC; CDR3 protein: CASSLRRDGSYEQYF
clone size: NA; V gene: TRBV5-4; J gene: TRBJ2-7; D gene: NA; CDR3 length: 13; CDR3 DNA: TGTGCCAGCAGAGTAGACAGTACCTACGAGCAGTACTTC; CDR3 protein: CASRVDSTYEQYF
clone size: NA; V gene: TRBV11-2; J gene: TRBJ2-5; D gene: TRBD2; CDR3 length: 15; CDR3 DNA: TGTGCCAGCAGCCCCCCTAGCGGGAGAAAAGAGACCCAGTACTTC; CDR3 protein: CASSPPSGRKETQYF
clone size: NA; V gene: TRBV27; J gene: TRBJ1-4; D gene: TRBD1; CDR3 length: 15; CDR3 DNA: TGTGCCAGCAGTTCGACAGGGGGCGCGTATGAAAAACTGTTTTTT; CDR3 protein: CASSSTGGAYEKLFF
clone size: NA; V gene: TRBV7-9; J gene: TRBJ1-5; D gene: TRBD1; CDR3 length: 16; CDR3 DNA: TGTGCCAGCAGCTTAGTAGGGGGCTTGAGCAATCAGCCCCAGCATTTT; CDR3 protein: CASSLVGGLSNQPQHF
clone size: NA; V gene: TRBV6-5; J gene: TRBJ2-7; D gene: TRBD2; CDR3 length: 13; CDR3 DNA: TGTGCCAGCAGTTACCGCGGGGGGTACGAGCAGTACTTC; CDR3 protein: CASSYRGGYEQYF
clone size: NA; V gene: TRBV2; J gene: TRBJ1-6; D gene: NA; CDR3 length: 14; CDR3 DNA: TGTGCCAGCAGAGGGAGCTCCTATAATTCACCCCTCCACTTT; CDR3 protein: CASRGSSYNSPLHF
clone size: once; V gene: TRBV6-5; J gene: TRBJ1-4; D gene: TRBD1; CDR3 length: 12; CDR3 DNA: TGTGCCAGTGACAGGGGGCATGAAAAACTGTTTTTT; CDR3 protein: CASDRGHEKLFF
clone size: NA; V gene: TRBV5-5; J gene: TRBJ1-5; D gene: NA; CDR3 length: 20; CDR3 DNA: TGTGCCAGCAGCCCTCGGCTGATGACAGGTATGGTGGATAGCAATCAGCCCCAGCATTTT; CDR3 protein: CASSPRLMTGMVDSNQPQHF
clone size: NA; V gene: TRBV4-1; J gene: TRBJ1-1; D gene: NA; CDR3 length: 14; CDR3 DNA: TGCGCCAGCAGCCAAGATTGGCGGGGCACTGAAGCTTTCTTT; CDR3 protein: CASSQDWRGTEAFF
clone size: NA; V gene: TRBV25-1; J gene: TRBJ1-4; D gene: TRBD1; CDR3 length: 18; CDR3 DNA: TGTGCCAGCAGGAACCTCCGGGACAGGGTACCAACTAATGAAAAACTGTTTTTT; CDR3 protein: CASRNLRDRVPTNEKLFF
clone size: NA; V gene: TRBV28; J gene: TRBJ1-6; D gene: NA; CDR3 length: 14; CDR3 DNA: TGTGCCAGCAGTCTGACTGGGTGGAATTCACCCCTCCACTTT; CDR3 protein: CASSLTGWNSPLHF
clone size: NA; V gene: TRBV9; J gene: TRBJ1-6; D gene: NA; CDR3 length: 16; CDR3 DNA: TGTGCCAGCAGCGTAGAAAGAGCCTACCCAGGTTCACCCCTCCACTTT; CDR3 protein: CASSVERAYPGSPLHF
clone size: NA; V gene: TRBV3-1/TRBV3-2; J gene: TRBJ2-7; D gene: NA; CDR3 length: 15; CDR3 DNA: TGTGCCAGCAGCCAAATACAGGGTCTTTCCTACGAGCAGTACTTC; CDR3 protein: CASSQIQGLSYEQYF
clone size: NA; V gene: TRBV7-9; J gene: TRBJ2-5; D gene: NA; CDR3 length: 14; CDR3 DNA: TGTGCCAGCAGCCCCTGGGCCGAGCAAGAGACCCAGTACTTC; CDR3 protein: CASSPWAEQETQYF
clone size: NA; V gene: TRBV5-4; J gene: TRBJ2-3; D gene: TRBD2; CDR3 length: 18; CDR3 DNA: TGTGCCAGCAGCGAGGCTCTGACTAGCGGGAGTATTTGGGATACGCAGTATTTT; CDR3 protein: CASSEALTSGSIWDTQYF
clone size: NA; V gene: TRBV6-5; J gene: TRBJ2-7; D gene: NA; CDR3 length: 15; CDR3 DNA: TGTGCCAGCAGTTCGCGGGACGGAGTCTCCTACGAGCAGTACTTC; CDR3 protein: CASSSRDGVSYEQYF
clone size: NA; V gene: TRBV30; J gene: TRBJ1-5; D gene: NA; CDR3 length: 13; CDR3 DNA: TGTGCCTGGAGTGCGAGGGGCAATCAGCCCCAGCATTTT; CDR3 protein: CAWSARGNQPQHF
clone size: NA; V gene: TRBV24-1; J gene: TRBJ1-4; D gene: TRBD1; CDR3 length: 15; CDR3 DNA: TGTGCCACCAGTGACTCGGGACAGCCTAATGAAAAACTGTTTTTT; CDR3 protein: CATSDSGQPNEKLFF
clone size: NA; V gene: TRBV27; J gene: TRBJ2-3; D gene: TRBD2; CDR3 length: 16; CDR3 DNA: TGTGCCACTATTTCTCTAGCGGGAGGACGGGCAGATACGCAGTATTTT; CDR3 protein: CATISLAGGRADTQYF
clone size: NA; V gene: TRBV9; J gene: TRBJ2-7; D gene: NA; CDR3 length: 13; CDR3 DNA: TGTGCCAGCAGCGTAGATGGCGGAAGGGAGCAGTACTTC; CDR3 protein: CASSVDGGREQYF
clone size: NA; V gene: TRBV5-1; J gene: TRBJ1-1; D gene: NA; CDR3 length: 14; CDR3 DNA: TGCGCCAGCAGCTTGGAGGGGTCAGGGACTGAAGCTTTCTTT; CDR3 protein: CASSLEGSGTEAFF
clone size: NA; V gene: TRBV5-1; J gene: TRBJ1-2; D gene: TRBD1; CDR3 length: 16; CDR3 DNA: TGCGCCAGCAGCCTGGGACAGGGGGCGCTGGGCTATGGCTACACCTTC; CDR3 protein: CASSLGQGALGYGYTF
clone size: NA; V gene: TRBV30; J gene: TRBJ1-4; D gene: NA; CDR3 length: 14; CDR3 DNA: TGTGCCTGGAGTGATTGGAGGGTGAAGGAAAAACTGTTTTTT; CDR3 protein: CAWSDWRVKEKLFF
clone size: few; V gene: TRBV11-2; J gene: TRBJ2-7; D gene: TRBD2; CDR3 length: 15; CDR3 DNA: TGTGCCAGCAGCTTAGTGGCTAGCGGGAGAGGAGAGCAGTACTTC; CDR3 protein: CASSLVASGRGEQYF
clone size: NA; V gene: TRBV7-2; J gene: TRBJ2-2; D gene: TRBD2; CDR3 length: 16; CDR3 DNA: TGTGCCAGCAGCTTAGCTGGGGGGGGGAACACCGGGGAGCTGTTTTTT; CDR3 protein: CASSLAGGGNTGELFF
clone size: NA; V gene: TRBV27; J gene: TRBJ2-7; D gene: NA; CDR3 length: 16; CDR3 DNA: TGTGCCAGCAGTTTAAAGCCCGCAGGGTCGTCCTACGAGCAGTACTTC; CDR3 protein: CASSLKPAGSSYEQYF
clone size: NA; V gene: TRBV27; J gene: TRBJ1-5; D gene: NA; CDR3 length: 14; CDR3 DNA: TGTGCCAGCAGTAGCGCCCGGGACAATCAGCCCCAGCATTTT; CDR3 protein: CASSSARDNQPQHF
clone size: NA; V gene: TRBV12-3/TRBV12-4; J gene: TRBJ1-1; D gene: TRBD1; CDR3 length: 12; CDR3 DNA: TGTGCCAGCAGTTCAGGGGGTACTGAAGCTTTCTTT; CDR3 protein: CASSSGGTEAFF
clone size: NA; V gene: TRBV30; J gene: TRBJ2-2; D gene: NA; CDR3 length: 14; CDR3 DNA: TGTGCCTGGGAAGGGGATGGGATCCCCGGGGAGCTGTTTTTT; CDR3 protein: CAWEGDGIPGELFF
clone size: NA; V gene: TRBV7-6; J gene: TRBJ2-3; D gene: TRBD1; CDR3 length: 15; CDR3 DNA: TGTGCCAGCACCCCGGGACAGGGAAGCACAGATACGCAGTATTTT; CDR3 protein: CASTPGQGSTDTQYF
clone size: NA; V gene: TRBV19; J gene: TRBJ2-4; D gene: TRBD1; CDR3 length: 17; CDR3 DNA: TGTGCCAGTAGTATAGGACAGGGAAAATTAGCCAAAAACATTCAGTACTTC; CDR3 protein: CASSIGQGKLAKNIQYF
clone size: NA; V gene: TRBV5-1; J gene: TRBJ2-1; D gene: TRBD2; CDR3 length: 15; CDR3 DNA: TGCGCCAGCAATACCGGCGGGAGCTCCTACAATGAGCAGTTCTTC; CDR3 protein: CASNTGGSSYNEQFF
clone size: NA; V gene: TRBV10-3; J gene: TRBJ1-1; D gene: NA; CDR3 length: 14; CDR3 DNA: TGTGCCATCAGTGACTTTACAGAAAACACTGAAGCTTTCTTT; CDR3 protein: CAISDFTENTEAFF
clone size: few; V gene: TRBV5-1; J gene: TRBJ1-1; D gene: NA; CDR3 length: 15; CDR3 DNA: TGCGCCAGCAGCGGACCGACAGATATGAACACTGAAGCTTTCTTT; CDR3 protein: CASSGPTDMNTEAFF
clone size: NA; V gene: TRBV30; J gene: TRBJ1-5; D gene: TRBD1; CDR3 length: 14; CDR3 DNA: TGTGCCTGGAACCCGACAGGGACCAATCAGCCCCAGCATTTT; CDR3 protein: CAWNPTGTNQPQHF
clone size: NA; V gene: TRBV18; J gene: TRBJ2-7; D gene: TRBD2; CDR3 length: 13; CDR3 DNA: TGTGCCAGCTCACCAGCGGGACTAGCCGAGCAGTACTTC; CDR3 protein: CASSPAGLAEQYF
clone size: NA; V gene: TRBV7-2; J gene: TRBJ2-5; D gene: NA; CDR3 length: 13; CDR3 DNA: TGTGCCAGCAGCTTATCTCCCCCCGAGACCCAGTACTTC; CDR3 protein: CASSLSPPETQYF
clone size: NA; V gene: TRBV13; J gene: TRBJ2-1; D gene: TRBD2; CDR3 length: 15; CDR3 DNA: TGTGCCAGCAGCTTTGGGACTAGCGGGAGCAAGGAGCAGTTCTTC; CDR3 protein: CASSFGTSGSKEQFF
clone size: NA; V gene: TRBV11-2; J gene: TRBJ2-5; D gene: TRBD1; CDR3 length: 15; CDR3 DNA: TGTGCCAGCAGCTCCACAGGGGCAGCACAAGAGACCCAGTACTTC; CDR3 protein: CASSSTGAAQETQYF
clone size: NA; V gene: TRBV5-8; J gene: TRBJ2-7; D gene: TRBD1; CDR3 length: 12; CDR3 DNA: TGTGCCAGCAGCGCGACAGGGGACGAGCAGTACTTC; CDR3 protein: CASSATGDEQYF
clone size: few; V gene: TRBV10-3; J gene: TRBJ1-6; D gene: NA; CDR3 length: 13; CDR3 DNA: TGTGCCATGGGCGGGCAAACTAATTCACCCCTCCACTTT; CDR3 protein: CAMGGQTNSPLHF
clone size: NA; V gene: TRBV12-3/TRBV12-4; J gene: TRBJ2-2; D gene: NA; CDR3 length: 13; CDR3 DNA: TGTGCCAGCAGTTCAGGGGGGACCGGGGAGCTGTTTTTT; CDR3 protein: CASSSGGTGELFF
clone size: NA; V gene: TRBV5-1; J gene: TRBJ1-1; D gene: NA; CDR3 length: 13; CDR3 DNA: TGCGCCAGCAGCCTGCGGCTGTCCACTGAAGCTTTCTTT; CDR3 protein: CASSLRLSTEAFF
clone size: NA; V gene: TRBV3-1/TRBV3-2; J gene: TRBJ1-1; D gene: TRBD1; CDR3 length: 14; CDR3 DNA: TGTGCCAGCAGCCAGGGACAGGGAAACACTGAAGCTTTCTTT; CDR3 protein: CASSQGQGNTEAFF
clone size: NA; V gene: TRBV5-1; J gene: TRBJ1-2; D gene: NA; CDR3 length: 13; CDR3 DNA: TGCGCCAGCAGCCCGACAGGCGGAAATGGCTACACCTTC; CDR3 protein: CASSPTGGNGYTF
clone size: NA; V gene: TRBV6-2/TRBV6-3; J gene: TRBJ1-5; D gene: NA; CDR3 length: 14; CDR3 DNA: TGTGCCAGCAGTTTTACAGGGATGAATCAGCCCCAGCATTTT; CDR3 protein: CASSFTGMNQPQHF
clone size: NA; V gene: TRBV19; J gene: TRBJ1-1; D gene: TRBD1; CDR3 length: 13; CDR3 DNA: TGTGCCAGTAGTTCGGGACAGGGGTTTGAAGCTTTCTTT; CDR3 protein: CASSSGQGFEAFF
clone size: NA; V gene: TRBV25-1; J gene: TRBJ2-2; D gene: NA; CDR3 length: 15; CDR3 DNA: TGTGCCAGCAGTGCAACAGCCGTACAGACCGGGGAGCTGTTTTTT; CDR3 protein: CASSATAVQTGELFF